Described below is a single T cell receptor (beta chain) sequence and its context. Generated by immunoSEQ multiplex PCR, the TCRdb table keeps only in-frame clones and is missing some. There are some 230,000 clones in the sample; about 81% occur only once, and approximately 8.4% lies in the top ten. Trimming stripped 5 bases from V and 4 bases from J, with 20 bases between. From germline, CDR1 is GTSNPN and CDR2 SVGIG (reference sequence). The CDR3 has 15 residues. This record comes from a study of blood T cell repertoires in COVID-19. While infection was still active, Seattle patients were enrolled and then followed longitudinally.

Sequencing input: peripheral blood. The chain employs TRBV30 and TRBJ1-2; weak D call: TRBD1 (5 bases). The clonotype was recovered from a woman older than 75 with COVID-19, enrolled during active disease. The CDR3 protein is CAWSPGGGGPYGYTF. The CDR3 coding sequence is TGTGCCTGGTCTCCCGGGGGGGGAGGCCCCTATGGCTACACCTTC.